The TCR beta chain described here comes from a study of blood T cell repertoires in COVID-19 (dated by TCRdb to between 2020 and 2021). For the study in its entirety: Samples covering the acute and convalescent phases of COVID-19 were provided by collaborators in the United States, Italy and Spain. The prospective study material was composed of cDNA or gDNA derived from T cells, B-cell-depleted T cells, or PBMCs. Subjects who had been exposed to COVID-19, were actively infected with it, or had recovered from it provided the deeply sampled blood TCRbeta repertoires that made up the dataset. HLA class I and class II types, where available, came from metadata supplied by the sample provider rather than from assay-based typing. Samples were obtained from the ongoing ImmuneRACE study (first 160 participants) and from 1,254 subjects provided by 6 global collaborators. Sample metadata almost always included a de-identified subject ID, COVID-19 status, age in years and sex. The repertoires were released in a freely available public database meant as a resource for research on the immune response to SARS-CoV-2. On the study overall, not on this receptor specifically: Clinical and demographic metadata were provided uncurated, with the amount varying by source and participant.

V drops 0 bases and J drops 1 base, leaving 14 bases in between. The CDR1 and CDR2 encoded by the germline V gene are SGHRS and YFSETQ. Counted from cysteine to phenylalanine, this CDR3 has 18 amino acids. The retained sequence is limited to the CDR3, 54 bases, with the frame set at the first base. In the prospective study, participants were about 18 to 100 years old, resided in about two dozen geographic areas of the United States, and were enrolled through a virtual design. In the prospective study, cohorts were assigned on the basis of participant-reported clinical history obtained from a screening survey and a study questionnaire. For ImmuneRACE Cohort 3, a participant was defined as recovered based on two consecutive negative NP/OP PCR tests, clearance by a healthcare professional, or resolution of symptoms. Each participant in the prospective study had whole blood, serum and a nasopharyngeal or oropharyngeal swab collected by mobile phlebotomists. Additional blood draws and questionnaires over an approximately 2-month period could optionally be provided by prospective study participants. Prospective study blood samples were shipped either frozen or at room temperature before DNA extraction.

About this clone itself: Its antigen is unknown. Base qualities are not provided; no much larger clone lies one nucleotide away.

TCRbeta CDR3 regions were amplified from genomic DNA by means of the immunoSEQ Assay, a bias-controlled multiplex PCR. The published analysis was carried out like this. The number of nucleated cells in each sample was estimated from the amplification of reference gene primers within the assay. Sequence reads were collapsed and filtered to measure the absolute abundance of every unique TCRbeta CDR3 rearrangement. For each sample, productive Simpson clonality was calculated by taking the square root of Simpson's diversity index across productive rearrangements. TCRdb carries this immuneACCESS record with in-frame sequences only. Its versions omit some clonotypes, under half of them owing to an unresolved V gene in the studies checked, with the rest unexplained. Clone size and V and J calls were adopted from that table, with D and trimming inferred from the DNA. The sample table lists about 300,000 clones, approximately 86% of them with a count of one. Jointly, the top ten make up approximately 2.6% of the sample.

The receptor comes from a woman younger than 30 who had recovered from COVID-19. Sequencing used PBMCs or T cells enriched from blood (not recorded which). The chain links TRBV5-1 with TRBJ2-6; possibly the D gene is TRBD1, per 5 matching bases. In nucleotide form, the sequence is TGCGCCAGCAGCTTGGAGGGGAACAGAGAATCTGGGGCCAACGTCCTGACTTTC. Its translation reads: CASSLEGNRESGANVLTF.